There are a few counts of the clone carrying this T cell receptor beta chain. The CDR3 totals 13 residues. Trimming at V came to 1 base and at J to 7 bases, leaving 3 bases not matched to a gene. The germline V gene encodes CDR1 SGHNT and CDR2 YYREEE (reference sequence). This entry is derived from a study of blood T cell repertoires in COVID-19. Study-level information: Sample material is recorded as cDNA or gDNA derived from T cells, B-cell-depleted T cells, or PBMCs.

The table came from immunoSEQ multiplex PCR; TCRdb's copy has only in-frame clones and leaves some out. The sample has around 260,000 clones, about 85% seen once. The clonotype was recovered from a man in his sixties who had recovered from COVID-19. The J gene is TRBJ1-2, the V gene TRBV5-4, with 8 nucleotides matching TRBD1. Sequences were obtained from peripheral blood. CDR3 DNA: TGTGCCAGCAGCTTGCAGGGGGCTGGTGGCTACACCTTC. Translated, it gives CASSLQGAGGYTF.